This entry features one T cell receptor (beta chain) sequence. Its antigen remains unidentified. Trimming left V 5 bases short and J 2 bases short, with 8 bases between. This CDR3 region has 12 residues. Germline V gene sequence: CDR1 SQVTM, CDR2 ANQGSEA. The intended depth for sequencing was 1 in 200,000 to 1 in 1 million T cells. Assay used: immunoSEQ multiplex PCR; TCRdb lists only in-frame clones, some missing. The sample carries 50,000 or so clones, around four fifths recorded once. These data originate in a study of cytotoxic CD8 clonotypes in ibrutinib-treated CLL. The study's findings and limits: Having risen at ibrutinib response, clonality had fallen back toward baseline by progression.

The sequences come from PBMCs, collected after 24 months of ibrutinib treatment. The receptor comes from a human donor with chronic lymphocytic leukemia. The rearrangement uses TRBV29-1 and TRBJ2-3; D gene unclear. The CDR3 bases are TGCAGCGTTCGGAGCGCCACAGATACGCAGTATTTT. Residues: CSVRSATDTQYF.